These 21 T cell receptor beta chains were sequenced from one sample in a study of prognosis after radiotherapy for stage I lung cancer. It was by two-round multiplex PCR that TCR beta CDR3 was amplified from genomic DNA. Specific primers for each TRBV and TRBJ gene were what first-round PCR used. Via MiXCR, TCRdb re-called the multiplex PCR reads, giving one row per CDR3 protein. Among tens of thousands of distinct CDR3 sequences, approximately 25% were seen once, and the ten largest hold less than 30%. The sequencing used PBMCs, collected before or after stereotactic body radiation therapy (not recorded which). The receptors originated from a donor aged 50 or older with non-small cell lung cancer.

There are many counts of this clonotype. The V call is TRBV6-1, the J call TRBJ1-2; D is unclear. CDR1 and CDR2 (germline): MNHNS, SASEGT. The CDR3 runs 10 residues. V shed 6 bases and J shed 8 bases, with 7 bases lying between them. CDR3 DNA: TGTGCCAGCAGGGAGGACGGCTACACCTTC. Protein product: CASREDGYTF.

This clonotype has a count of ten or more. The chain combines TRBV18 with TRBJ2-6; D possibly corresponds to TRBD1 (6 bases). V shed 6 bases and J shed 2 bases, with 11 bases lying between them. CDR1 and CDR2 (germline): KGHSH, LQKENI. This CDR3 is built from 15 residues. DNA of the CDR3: TGTGCCAGCTCGCCCACAGGGACTGGGGCCAACGTCCTGACTTTC. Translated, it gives CASSPTGTGANVLTF.

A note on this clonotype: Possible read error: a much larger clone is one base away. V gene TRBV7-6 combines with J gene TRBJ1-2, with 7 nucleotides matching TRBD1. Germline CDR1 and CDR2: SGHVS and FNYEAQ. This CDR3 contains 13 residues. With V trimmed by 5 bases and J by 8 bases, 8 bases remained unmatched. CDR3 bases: TGTGCCAGCAGCGCCGGGACAGTGGGGGGCTACACCTTC. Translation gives CASSAGTVGGYTF.

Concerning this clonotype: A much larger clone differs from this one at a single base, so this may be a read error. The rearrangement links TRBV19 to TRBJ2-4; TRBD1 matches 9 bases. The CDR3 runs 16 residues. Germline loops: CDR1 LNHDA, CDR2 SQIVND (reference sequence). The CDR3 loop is CASSMWTGAAKNSQYF. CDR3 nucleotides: TGTGCCAGTAGTATGTGGACAGGGGCAGCCAAAAACAGTCAGTACTTC.

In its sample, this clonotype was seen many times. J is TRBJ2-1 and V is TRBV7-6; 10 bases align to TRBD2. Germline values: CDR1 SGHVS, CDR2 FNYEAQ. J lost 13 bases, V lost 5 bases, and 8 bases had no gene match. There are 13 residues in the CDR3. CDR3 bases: TGTGCCAGCAGCGGGTCTAGCGGGAGTTATCAGTTCTTC. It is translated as CASSGSSGSYQFF.

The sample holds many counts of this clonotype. CDR3 sequence reads: CASSAFWGQDSPLHF. In DNA form, the CDR3 reads TGCGCCAGCAGCGCCTTTTGGGGCCAGGATTCACCCCTCCACTTT. This chain joins TRBV5-1 and TRBJ1-6; the D gene is possibly TRBD1 (5 bases). CDR1 SGHRS and CDR2 YFSETQ come from the germline V gene. The CDR3 is 15 amino acids. With 4 bases removed from V and 8 bases from J, the gap between germline ends came to 16 bases. The full variable domain, with the rest looked up from reference TRBV5-1 and TRBJ1-6, is KAGVTQTPRYLIKTRGQQVTLSCSPISGHRSVSWYQQTPGQGLQFLFEYFSETQRNKGNFPGRFSGRQFSNSRSEMNVSTLELGDSALYLCASSAFWGQDSPLHFGNGTRLTVT.

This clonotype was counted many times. CDR3 protein: CASSRTFGGGTSYEQYF. Written as DNA, the CDR3 is TGCGCCAGCAGCCGGACTTTTGGCGGGGGAACCTCCTACGAGCAGTACTTC. The chain joins TRBV4-1 to TRBJ2-7; 7 bases are a match to TRBD2. This CDR3 contains 17 residues. Germline V gene lookup returns CDR1 MGHRA and CDR2 YSYEKL. The ends lost 4 bases at V and 0 bases at J; junction bases unmatched: 12.

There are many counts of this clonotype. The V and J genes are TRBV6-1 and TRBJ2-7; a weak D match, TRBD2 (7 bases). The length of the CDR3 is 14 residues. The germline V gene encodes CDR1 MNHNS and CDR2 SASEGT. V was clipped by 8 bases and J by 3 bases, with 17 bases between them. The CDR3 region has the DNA TGTGCCAGCGTCGAGGGGGGGGCCCTCTACGAGCAGTACTTC. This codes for CASVEGGALYEQYF.

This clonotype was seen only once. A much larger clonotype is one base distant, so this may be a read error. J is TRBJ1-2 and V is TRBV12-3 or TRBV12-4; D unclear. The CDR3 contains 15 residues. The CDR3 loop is CASTLGRIANHGYTF. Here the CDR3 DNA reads TGTGCCAGCACCTTAGGACGGATAGCTAACCATGGCTACACCTTC.

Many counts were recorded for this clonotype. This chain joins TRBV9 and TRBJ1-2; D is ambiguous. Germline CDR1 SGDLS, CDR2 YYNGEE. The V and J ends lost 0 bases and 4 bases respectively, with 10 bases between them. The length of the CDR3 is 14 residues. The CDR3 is CASSVEAKSYGYTF. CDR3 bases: TGTGCCAGCAGCGTAGAGGCGAAATCCTATGGCTACACCTTC.

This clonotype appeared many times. CDR3 in DNA: TGTGCCAGCAGCCCCGTCTCTGGAAACACCATATATTTT. It codes for CASSPVSGNTIYF. This sequence joins TRBV6-1 and TRBJ1-3; D is unclear. The length of the CDR3 is 13 residues. Trimming left V 6 bases short and J 0 bases short, with 6 bases between. CDR1 is MNHNS and CDR2 is SASEGT in the germline V gene.

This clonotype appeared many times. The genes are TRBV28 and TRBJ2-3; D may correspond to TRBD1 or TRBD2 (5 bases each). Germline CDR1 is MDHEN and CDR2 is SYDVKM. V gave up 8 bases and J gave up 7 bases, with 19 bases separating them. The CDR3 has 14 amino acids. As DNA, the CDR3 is TGTGCCAGCGCCCGGGACCCGGTAGGGTATACGCAGTATTTT. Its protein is CASARDPVGYTQYF.

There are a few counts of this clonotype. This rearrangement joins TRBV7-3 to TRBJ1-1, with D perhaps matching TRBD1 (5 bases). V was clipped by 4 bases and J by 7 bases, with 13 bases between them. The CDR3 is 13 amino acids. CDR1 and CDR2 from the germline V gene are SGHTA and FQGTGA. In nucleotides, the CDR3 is TGTGCCAGCAGCTCAGAGGCGGGGGGTGAAGCTTTCTTT. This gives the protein CASSSEAGGEAFF. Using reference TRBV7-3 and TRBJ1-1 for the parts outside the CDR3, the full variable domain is GAGVSQTPSNKVTEKGKYVELRCDPISGHTALYWYRQSLGQGPEFLIYFQGTGAADDSGLPNDRFFAVRPEGSVSTLKIQRTERGDSAVYLCASSSEAGGEAFFGQGTRLTVV.

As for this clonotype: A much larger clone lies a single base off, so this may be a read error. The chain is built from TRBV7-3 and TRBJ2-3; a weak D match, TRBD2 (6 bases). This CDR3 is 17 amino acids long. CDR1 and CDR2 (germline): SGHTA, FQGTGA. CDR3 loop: CASSLNPGLTSTDMQYF. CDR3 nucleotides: TGTGCCAGCAGCCTAAACCCAGGGCTAACTAGCACAGATATGCAGTATTTT.

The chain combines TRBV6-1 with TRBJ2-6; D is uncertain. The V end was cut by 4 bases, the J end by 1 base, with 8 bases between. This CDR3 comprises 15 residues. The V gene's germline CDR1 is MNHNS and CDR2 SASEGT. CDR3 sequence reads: CASSVVSSGANVLTF. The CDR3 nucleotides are TGTGCCAGCAGTGTGGTATCTTCTGGGGCCAACGTCCTGACTTTC.

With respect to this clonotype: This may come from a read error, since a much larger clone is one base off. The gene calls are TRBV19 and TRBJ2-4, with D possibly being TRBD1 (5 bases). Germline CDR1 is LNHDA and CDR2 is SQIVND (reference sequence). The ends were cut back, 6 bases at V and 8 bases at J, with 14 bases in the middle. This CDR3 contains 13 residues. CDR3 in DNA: TGTGCCAGTAGCTACAGGACGGAAGACATTCAGTACTTC. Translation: CASSYRTEDIQYF.

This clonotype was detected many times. CDR3 bases: TGTGCCAGCAGTTTATTGTATTCGCTTGGGAGGAGCTCCTACGAGCAGTACTTC. Translation: CASSLLYSLGRSSYEQYF. The J gene is TRBJ2-7, the V gene TRBV28; D might be TRBD2 (6 bases). CDR3 length equals 18 residues. Trimming shortened V by 1 base and J by 0 bases, and 19 bases separated the two germline ends. CDR1 MDHEN and CDR2 SYDVKM come from the germline V gene.

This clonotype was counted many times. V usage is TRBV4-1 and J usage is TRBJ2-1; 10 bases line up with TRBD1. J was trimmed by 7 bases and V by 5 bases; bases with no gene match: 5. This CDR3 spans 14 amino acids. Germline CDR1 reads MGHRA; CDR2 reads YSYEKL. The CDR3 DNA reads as TGCGCCAGCAGCTCGACAGGGGGCTGGAATGAGCAGTTCTTC. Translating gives CASSSTGGWNEQFF.

CDR3 nucleotide sequence: TGTGCCAGCTTTTTTAGAACGGGGTCGGGCTCTGGAAACACCATATATTTT. This codes for CASFFRTGSGSGNTIYF. The gene calls are TRBV5-6 and TRBJ1-3; D is undetermined. This CDR3 is 17 amino acids long. V was shortened by 7 bases and J by 0 bases, with 20 bases between the two germline ends. The germline V gene encodes CDR1 SGHDT and CDR2 YYEEEE.

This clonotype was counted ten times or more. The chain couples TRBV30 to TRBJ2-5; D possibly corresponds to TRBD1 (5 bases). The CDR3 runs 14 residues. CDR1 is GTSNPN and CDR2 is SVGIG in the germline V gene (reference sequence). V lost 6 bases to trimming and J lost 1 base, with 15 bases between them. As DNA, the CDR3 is TGTGCCTGCAGACCCACGGACATCCAAGAGACCCAGTACTTC. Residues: CACRPTDIQETQYF.

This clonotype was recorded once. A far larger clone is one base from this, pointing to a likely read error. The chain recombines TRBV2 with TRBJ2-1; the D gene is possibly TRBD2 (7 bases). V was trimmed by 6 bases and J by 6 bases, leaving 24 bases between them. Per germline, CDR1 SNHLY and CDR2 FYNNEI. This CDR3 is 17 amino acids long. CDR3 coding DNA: TGTGCCAGCAGCACCAGGGCGGGGGCGTGGGGGCCCAATGAGCAGTTCTTC. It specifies CASSTRAGAWGPNEQFF.